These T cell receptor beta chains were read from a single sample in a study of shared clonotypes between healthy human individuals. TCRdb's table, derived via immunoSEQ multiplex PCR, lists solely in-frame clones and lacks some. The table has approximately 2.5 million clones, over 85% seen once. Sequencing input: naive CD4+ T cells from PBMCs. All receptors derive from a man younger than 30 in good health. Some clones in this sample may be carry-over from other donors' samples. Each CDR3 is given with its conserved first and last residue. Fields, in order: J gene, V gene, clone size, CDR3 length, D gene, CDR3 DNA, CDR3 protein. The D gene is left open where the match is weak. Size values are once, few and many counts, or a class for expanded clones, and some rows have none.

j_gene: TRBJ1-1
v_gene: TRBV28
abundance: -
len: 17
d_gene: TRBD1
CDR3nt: TGTGCCAGCAGTTTATCCCCAGGGGGCGGTTTGTTGACTGAAGCTTTCTTT
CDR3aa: CASSLSPGGGLLTEAFF

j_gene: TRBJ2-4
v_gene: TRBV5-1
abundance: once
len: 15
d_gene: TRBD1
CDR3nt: TGCGCCAGCAGCCGAAGAGGACAGGGGGCTGACATTCAGTACTTC
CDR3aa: CASSRRGQGADIQYF

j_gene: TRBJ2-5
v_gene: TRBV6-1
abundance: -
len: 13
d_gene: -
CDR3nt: TGTGCCAGCAGTGAATCGGGTTTGGAGACCCAGTACTTC
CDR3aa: CASSESGLETQYF

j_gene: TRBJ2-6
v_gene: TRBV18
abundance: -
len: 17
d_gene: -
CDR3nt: TGTGCCAGCTCACCAGACTACAGGGCTGGTGGGGCCAACGTCCTGACTTTC
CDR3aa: CASSPDYRAGGANVLTF

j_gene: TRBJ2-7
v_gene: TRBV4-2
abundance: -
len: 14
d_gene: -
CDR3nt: TGTGCCAGCAGCCTCTTGATGGACTCCTACGAGCAGTACTTC
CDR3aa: CASSLLMDSYEQYF

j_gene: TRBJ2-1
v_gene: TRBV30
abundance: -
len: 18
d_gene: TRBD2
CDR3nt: TGTGCCTGGGGGGGGACTAGCGGGAGTTCACAATCCTACAATGAGCAGTTCTTC
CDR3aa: CAWGGTSGSSQSYNEQFF

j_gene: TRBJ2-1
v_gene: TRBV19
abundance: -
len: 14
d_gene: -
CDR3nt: TGTGCCAGTAGCGCGGGGGCCGCCTACAATGAGCAGTTCTTC
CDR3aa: CASSAGAAYNEQFF

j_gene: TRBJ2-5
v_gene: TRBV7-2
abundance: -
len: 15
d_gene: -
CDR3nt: TGTGCCAGCAGCTTAGTCGGCAGGGGCCAAGAGACCCAGTACTTC
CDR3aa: CASSLVGRGQETQYF

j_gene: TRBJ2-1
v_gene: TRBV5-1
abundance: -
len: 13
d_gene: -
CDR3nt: TGCGCCAGCAGCTTGGTTGCAGGGAATGAGCAGTTCTTC
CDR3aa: CASSLVAGNEQFF

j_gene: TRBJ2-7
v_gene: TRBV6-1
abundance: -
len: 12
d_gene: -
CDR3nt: TGTGCCAGCAGTGAAGCAGGAGTAGAGCAGTACTTC
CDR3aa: CASSEAGVEQYF

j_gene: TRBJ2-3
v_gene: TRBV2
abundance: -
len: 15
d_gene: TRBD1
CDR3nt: TGTGCCAGCACCGGGGGACAGGGGCCCACAGATACGCAGTATTTT
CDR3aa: CASTGGQGPTDTQYF

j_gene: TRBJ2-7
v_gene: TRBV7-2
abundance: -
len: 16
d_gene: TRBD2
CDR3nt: TGTGCCAGCAGCTTAGGACGGGCGGGAGGGCCCTACGAGCAGTACTTC
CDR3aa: CASSLGRAGGPYEQYF

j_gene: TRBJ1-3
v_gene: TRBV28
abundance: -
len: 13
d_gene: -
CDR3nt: TGTGCCAGCAGTCTAATCGGTGGAAACACCATATATTTT
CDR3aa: CASSLIGGNTIYF

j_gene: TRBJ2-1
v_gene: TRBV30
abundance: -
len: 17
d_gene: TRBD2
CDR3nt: TGTGCCTGGAGTCACGGGACTAGCGGGAGGGCCTACAATGAGCAGTTCTTC
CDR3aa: CAWSHGTSGRAYNEQFF

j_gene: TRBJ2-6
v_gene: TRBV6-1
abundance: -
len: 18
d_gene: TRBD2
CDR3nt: TGTGCCAGCAGTCAAGGAGCGGGAGGGAGCTCTGGGGCCAACGTCCTGACTTTC
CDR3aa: CASSQGAGGSSGANVLTF

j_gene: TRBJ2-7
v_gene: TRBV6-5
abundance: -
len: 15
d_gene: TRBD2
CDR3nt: TGTGCCAGCAGTTACCGAGCGGGAGGGGTCTACGAGCAGTACTTC
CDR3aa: CASSYRAGGVYEQYF

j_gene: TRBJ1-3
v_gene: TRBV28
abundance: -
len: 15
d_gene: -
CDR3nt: TGTGCCAGCAGTTTATTGGGGGGGTCTGGAAACACCATATATTTT
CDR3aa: CASSLLGGSGNTIYF

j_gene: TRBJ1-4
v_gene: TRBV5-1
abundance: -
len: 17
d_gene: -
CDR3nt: TGCGCCAGCAGCGGGGGGACAATTAATTTTAGTAATGAAAAACTGTTTTTT
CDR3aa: CASSGGTINFSNEKLFF

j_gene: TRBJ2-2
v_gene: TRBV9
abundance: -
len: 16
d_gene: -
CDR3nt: TGTGCCAGCAGCGTAGGTGGGGGCGCAAACACCGGGGAGCTGTTTTTT
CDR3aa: CASSVGGGANTGELFF

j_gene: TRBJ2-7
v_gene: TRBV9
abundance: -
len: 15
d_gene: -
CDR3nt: TGTGCCAGCAGCAGAACCGGGACCCAAAGGTACGAGCAGTACTTC
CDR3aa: CASSRTGTQRYEQYF

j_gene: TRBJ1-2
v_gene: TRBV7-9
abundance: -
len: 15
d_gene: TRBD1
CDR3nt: TGTGCCAGCAGCTCCCAGGGGACAGAAGAAAATGGCTACACCTTC
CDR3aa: CASSSQGTEENGYTF

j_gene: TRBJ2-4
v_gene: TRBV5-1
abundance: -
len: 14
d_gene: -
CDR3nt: TGCGCCAGCAGCTTCAGCAGGGGTGAAAACATTCAGTACTTC
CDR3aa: CASSFSRGENIQYF

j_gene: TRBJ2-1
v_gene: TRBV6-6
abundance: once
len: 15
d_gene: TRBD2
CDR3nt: TGTGCCAGCAGTTACTCAAGTAGCGGGGGACTCAGGCAGTTCTTC
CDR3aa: CASSYSSSGGLRQFF

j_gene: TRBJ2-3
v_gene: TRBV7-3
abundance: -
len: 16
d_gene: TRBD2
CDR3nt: TGTGCCAGCAGCTTATTCGTGGGAGGGGCAGCAGATACGCAGTATTTT
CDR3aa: CASSLFVGGAADTQYF

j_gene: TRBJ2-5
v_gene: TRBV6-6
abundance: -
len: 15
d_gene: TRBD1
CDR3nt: TGTGCCAGCAGGGGGTCGGGGACAGGGCAAGAGACCCAGTACTTC
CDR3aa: CASRGSGTGQETQYF

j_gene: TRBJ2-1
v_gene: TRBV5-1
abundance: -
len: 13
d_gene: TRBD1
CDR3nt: TGCGCCAGCAGCCGGGACAGTAACAATGAGCAGTTCTTC
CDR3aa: CASSRDSNNEQFF

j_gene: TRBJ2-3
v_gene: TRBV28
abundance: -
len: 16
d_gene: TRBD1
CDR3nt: TGTGCCAGCCCACGGTCCGGGACAGGACCCACAGATACGCAGTATTTT
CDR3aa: CASPRSGTGPTDTQYF

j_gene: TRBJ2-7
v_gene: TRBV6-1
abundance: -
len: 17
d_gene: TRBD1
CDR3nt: TGTGCCAGCAGTGATCCCTTTAGACCGGGACAGGCCTACGAGCAGTACTTC
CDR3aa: CASSDPFRPGQAYEQYF

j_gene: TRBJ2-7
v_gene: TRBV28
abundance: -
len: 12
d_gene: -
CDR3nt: TGTGCCAGCAGTTTGAAGTGGGGCGAGCAGTACTTC
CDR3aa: CASSLKWGEQYF

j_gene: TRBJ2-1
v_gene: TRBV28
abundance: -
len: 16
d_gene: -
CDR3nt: TGTGCCAGCAGTACTAGGCTACAATATCCCTACAATGAGCAGTTCTTC
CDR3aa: CASSTRLQYPYNEQFF

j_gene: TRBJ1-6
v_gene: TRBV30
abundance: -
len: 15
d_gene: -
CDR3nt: TGTGCCTGGAGTCTGAGGAGCTCCTATAATTCACCCCTCCACTTT
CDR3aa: CAWSLRSSYNSPLHF

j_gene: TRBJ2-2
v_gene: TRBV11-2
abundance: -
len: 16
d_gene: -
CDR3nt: TGTGCCAGCAGCTTACTCACCGGACTAAACACCGGGGAGCTGTTTTTT
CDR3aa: CASSLLTGLNTGELFF

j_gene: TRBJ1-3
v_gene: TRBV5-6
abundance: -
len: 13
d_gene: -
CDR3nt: TGTGCCAGCAGGACAGGCTCTGGAAACACCATATATTTT
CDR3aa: CASRTGSGNTIYF

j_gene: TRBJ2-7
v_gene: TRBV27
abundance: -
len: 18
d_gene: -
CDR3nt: TGTGCCAGCAGTTTATTCACGGGCAGCCCATTCAGGGACTACGAGCAGTACTTC
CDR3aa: CASSLFTGSPFRDYEQYF

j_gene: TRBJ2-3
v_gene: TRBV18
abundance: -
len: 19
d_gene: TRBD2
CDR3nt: TGTGCCAGCTCACCGCTGGGGGGGAGTCCCCCAACTAGCACAGATACGCAGTATTTT
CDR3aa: CASSPLGGSPPTSTDTQYF

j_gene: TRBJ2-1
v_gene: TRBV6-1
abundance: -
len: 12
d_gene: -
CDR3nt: TGTGCCAGCAAACCCTGGGGCAATGAGCAGTTCTTC
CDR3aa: CASKPWGNEQFF

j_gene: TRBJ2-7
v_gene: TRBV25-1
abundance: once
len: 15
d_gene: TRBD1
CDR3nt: TGTGCCAGCAGTGATCTAGGGACAGGGGCCTACGAGCAGTACTTC
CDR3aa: CASSDLGTGAYEQYF

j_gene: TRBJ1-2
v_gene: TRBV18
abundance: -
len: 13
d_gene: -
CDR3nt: TGTGCCAGCTCACCTCAGGGAAACTATGGCTACACCTTC
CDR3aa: CASSPQGNYGYTF

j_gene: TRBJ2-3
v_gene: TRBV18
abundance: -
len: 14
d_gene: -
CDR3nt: TGTGCCAGCTCACGCCCGCTGGGAACAGATACGCAGTATTTT
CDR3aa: CASSRPLGTDTQYF

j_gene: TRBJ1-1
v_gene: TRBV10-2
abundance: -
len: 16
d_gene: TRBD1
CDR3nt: TGCGCCAGCAGTGATTTCACCGGGACAGGGGACACTGAAGCTTTCTTT
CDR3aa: CASSDFTGTGDTEAFF

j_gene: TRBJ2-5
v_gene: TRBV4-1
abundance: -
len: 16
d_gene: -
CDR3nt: TGCGCCAGCAGCCAAGATCCTCAGGGTCGCAAGAAGACCCAGTACTTC
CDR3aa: CASSQDPQGRKKTQYF

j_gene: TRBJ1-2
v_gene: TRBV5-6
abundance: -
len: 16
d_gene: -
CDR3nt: TGTGCCAGCAGCTTTGGGGTTACAGGGTCGAACTATGGCTACACCTTC
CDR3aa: CASSFGVTGSNYGYTF

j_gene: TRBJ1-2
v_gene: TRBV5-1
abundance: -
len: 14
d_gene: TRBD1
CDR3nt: TGCGCCAGCAGCCCGGTGACAGGGACCTATGGCTACACCTTC
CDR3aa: CASSPVTGTYGYTF

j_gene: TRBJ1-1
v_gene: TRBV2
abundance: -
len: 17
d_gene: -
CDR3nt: TGTGCCAGCAGTGAAGGTTTTTTCGCACGGAGGGCCACTGAAGCTTTCTTT
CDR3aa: CASSEGFFARRATEAFF

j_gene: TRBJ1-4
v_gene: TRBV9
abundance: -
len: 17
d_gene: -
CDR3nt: TGTGCCAGCAGCGTAGATGGCAGGATTGCAACTAATGAAAAACTGTTTTTT
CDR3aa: CASSVDGRIATNEKLFF

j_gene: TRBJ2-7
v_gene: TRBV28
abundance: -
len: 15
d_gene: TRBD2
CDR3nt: TGTGCCAGCAGTTCTACGGGACTAGCGGGAGGGCCACAGTACTTC
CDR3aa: CASSSTGLAGGPQYF

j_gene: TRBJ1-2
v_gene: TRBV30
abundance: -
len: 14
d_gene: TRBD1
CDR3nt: TGTGCCTGGACCCGACAGGGGGCAGGCTATGGCTACACCTTC
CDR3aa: CAWTRQGAGYGYTF

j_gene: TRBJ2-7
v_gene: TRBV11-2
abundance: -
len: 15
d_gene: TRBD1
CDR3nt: TGTGCCAGCAGCCTCGGGACAGATCCTTCCTACGAGCAGTACTTC
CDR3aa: CASSLGTDPSYEQYF

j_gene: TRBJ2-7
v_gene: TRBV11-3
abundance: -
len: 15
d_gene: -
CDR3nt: TGTGCCAGCAGCTATGATGGGACGGACACCTACGAGCAGTACTTC
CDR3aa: CASSYDGTDTYEQYF

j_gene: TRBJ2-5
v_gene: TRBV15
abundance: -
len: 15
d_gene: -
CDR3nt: TGTGCCACCAGCAGACCGACCCCAGGGCAGGAGACCCAGTACTTC
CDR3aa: CATSRPTPGQETQYF

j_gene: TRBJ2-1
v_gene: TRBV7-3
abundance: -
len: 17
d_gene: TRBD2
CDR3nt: TGTGCCAGCAGCTGGGGGACTAGCGGGAGGGTGGGTCATGAGCAGTTCTTC
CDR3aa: CASSWGTSGRVGHEQFF